Sequencing of this TCR beta chain was carried out in a study of T-cell reconstitution after alpha-beta-depleted transplantation in children (TCRdb year 2016). Some background on the complete study: T-cell immune reconstitution after TCRalphabeta/CD19-depleted allogeneic hematopoietic cell transplantation in children was quantitatively tracked in the study by means of TCR repertoire profiling. Here is what the overall study found, with its caveats: In some patients, high TCRbeta diversity at day 60 was attributed to recipient T cells and intrathymic progenitors that had survived conditioning. The frequencies of hyperexpanded clones fell over the following months, and after one year, T-cell counts and TCRbeta diversity were mostly attributed to newly produced T cells. Apparently early alphabetaT-cell count recovery about two months after transplant reportedly relied on only several hundred rapidly expanded clones derived from non-depleted graft cells.

This clonotype was observed a few times. Its antigen is still unknown. It has no much larger one-base neighbor in the sample; base qualities were not kept. Germline trimming: 7 bases from V, 5 bases from J; junction bases outside gene matches: 12. The germline V gene gives CDR1 as SGHRS and CDR2 as YFSETQ. The CDR3 starts with the cysteine, ends with the phenylalanine, and has 17 residues. The entry retains the CDR3 DNA only, 51 bases that are in frame from base 1. Sample treatment or condition, as interpreted from the label and publication: allogeneic hematopoietic cell transplantation with graft depleted of TCRalphabeta T cells and CD19 B cells. The children who served as transplant recipients had been given grafts of TCRalphabeta/CD19-depleted allogeneic hematopoietic cells. Library prep was done by PCR. The data were produced on an Illumina HiSeq 2500. Molecular barcoding was employed in the preparation of TCR libraries, with unique molecular identifiers being used to normalize TCRbeta repertoire quantification. TCRdb trimmed the raw reads at Q25, called clones with MiXCR and kept productive beta chains. Rows with a matching CDR3 protein are joined into one entry that keeps the most common DNA and genes. The sample includes around 130,000 distinct CDR3 sequences, with around a tenth observed a single time. Around 24% of the sample is held by the ten biggest clonotypes.

Sequenced here: PBMCs, mostly from graft donor cells, sampled 180 days after TCRalphabeta/CD19-depleted stem cell transplant. This clonotype was sampled from a girl less than two years old who had a stem cell transplant for combined immunodeficiency, so the T cells may come from the graft donor. The V and J segments used are TRBV5-1 and TRBJ2-2; 12 bases in the junction line up with TRBD2. The bases are TGCGCCAGCGGGGCAATACCCGGACTAGCGGGGACCGGGGAGCTGTTTTTT. This codes for CASGAIPGLAGTGELFF. With the portions outside the CDR3 filled from the reference TRBV5-1 and TRBJ2-2 genes, the complete variable region becomes KAGVTQTPRYLIKTRGQQVTLSCSPISGHRSVSWYQQTPGQGLQFLFEYFSETQRNKGNFPGRFSGRQFSNSRSEMNVSTLELGDSALYLCASGAIPGLAGTGELFFGEGSRLTVL.